This TCR beta chain was obtained from a study of intratumoral heterogeneity in liver cancer. For the study in its entirety: Across the full approximately 14-patient cohort, most patients were male and a median age of nearly 65 years was recorded. The full cohort included approximately 68 multiregional samples from around 14 HCC patients, consisting of roughly 50 tumoral regions and approximately 20 adjacent nontumoral regions. To investigate intratumor heterogeneity, the study integrated RNA-seq, DNA sequencing, TCR-seq and SNP array data drawn from multiple regions of hepatocellular carcinoma specimens. On the study overall, not on this receptor specifically: Within each sequenced patient, no significant difference in overall T cell clonality was found between tumor regions. The authors noted a relatively low number of patients and under-sampled tumor-infiltrating lymphocyte representation as limitations. Tumor region a in each sequenced patient had significantly more unique T-cell clonal expansions than region b. TCR sequencing was reported to confirm the RNA-seq-based estimates of regional differences in tumor-infiltrating lymphocyte burden.

Samples labelled H were derived from distinct, geographically separated regions of the hepatocellular carcinoma nodule. All patients had early-stage hepatocellular carcinoma and received no therapy before surgical resection. None of the sampled areas showed macroscopic evidence of necrosis or hemorrhage. In a couple of patients, TCR sequencing (ImmunoSeq) was performed on multiple regions. Frozen resection tissue samples were collected at a distance of at least 1 cm from each other. Genomic DNA was extracted from bulk tissue using the DNeasy blood and tissue kit. Regarding this clone: Its antigen is unknown. No base quality information exists; no much larger clone differs at one position.

The immunoSEQ assay was used to sequence TCR beta chain CDR3 regions from genomic DNA. Rearranged VDJ segments were amplified with primers that anneal to V and J segments. The paper's data handling went like this. The ImmunoSeq Analyzer software was used to calculate clonality and richness metrics. To find clones with differing abundance between regions, Fisher's exact test was applied together with a beta-binomial method for extra stringency. TCRdb limited this immuneACCESS table to in-frame rearrangements with V and J called. A share of clones is missing; checked studies link under half to unresolved V genes, and the rest is unexplained. Clone size and V and J calls were adopted from that table, with D and trimming inferred from the DNA. The sample table records 6,000 to 7,000 clones; roughly half of these occur just once. The ten largest clonotypes hold roughly 13% of the sample. Looking up the germline V gene (reference sequence) yields CDR1 LGHDT and CDR2 YNNKEL. Trimming leaves V shorter by 6 bases and J shorter by 6 bases, with the junction holding 7 bases beyond the gene matches. From its cysteine to its phenylalanine, the CDR3 spans 15 amino acids. Only the CDR3 part of the read is kept: 45 bases, read in frame from the first base.

Sample: tumor tissue, taken before any cancer treatment. This sequence was found in a man aged 65 to 79 with hepatocellular carcinoma. The chain couples TRBV3-1 (or the pseudogene TRBV3-2) to TRBJ1-4, and 10 junctional nucleotides match TRBD1. CDR3 reads: CASRQTGQGYEKLFF. The bases read TGTGCCAGCAGACAAACGGGACAGGGGTATGAAAAACTGTTTTTT.